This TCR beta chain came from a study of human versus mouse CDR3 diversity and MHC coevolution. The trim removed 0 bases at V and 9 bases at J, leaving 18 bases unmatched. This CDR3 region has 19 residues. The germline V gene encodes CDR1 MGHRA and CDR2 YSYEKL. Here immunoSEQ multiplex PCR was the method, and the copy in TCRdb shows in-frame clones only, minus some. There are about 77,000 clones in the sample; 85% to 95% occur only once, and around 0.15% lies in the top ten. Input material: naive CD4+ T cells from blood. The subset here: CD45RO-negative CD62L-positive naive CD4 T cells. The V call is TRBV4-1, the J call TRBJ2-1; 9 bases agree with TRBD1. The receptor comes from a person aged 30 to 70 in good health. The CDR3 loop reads CASSQDAGGTGLIGREQFF. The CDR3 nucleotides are TGCGCCAGCAGCCAAGACGCTGGAGGGACAGGGCTAATCGGACGTGAGCAGTTCTTC.